Listed below are T cell receptor beta chains from one sample, sequenced in a study of cytomegalovirus exposure and HLA in healthy donors. Data came from immunoSEQ multiplex PCR; TCRdb stores just in-frame clones and leaves some out. This sample carries about 140,000 clones, with 2.2% going to the ten biggest clones. Specimen: PBMCs. The origin of the receptors is a woman between 18 and 29 years old in good health and CMV-seronegative. Each CDR3 is given with its conserved first and last residue. The D gene is left open where the match is weak.

D	V	J	CDR3	DNA
TRBD2	TRBV27	TRBJ2-2	CASSPQHPGLAGVTGELFF	TGTGCCAGCAGTCCGCAGCATCCCGGACTAGCGGGAGTCACCGGGGAGCTGTTTTTT
.	TRBV11-1	TRBJ2-6	CASSLDDISGANVLTF	TGTGCCAGCAGCTTGGATGACATCTCTGGGGCCAACGTCCTGACTTTC
.	TRBV12-2	TRBJ2-4	CASRLACTVYGKNIQYF	TGTGCAAGTCGCTTAGCGTGTACAGTGTATGGTAAAAACATTCAGTACTTC
.	TRBV4-1	TRBJ2-5	CASSQERGRGEQYF	TGCGCCAGCAGCCAAGAGAGAGGGCGCGGGGAGCAGTACTTC
TRBD2	TRBV30	TRBJ2-2	CAWSVGGRELFF	TGTGCCTGGAGTGTGGGGGGGAGGGAACTGTTTTTT
TRBD2	TRBV30	TRBJ2-3	CAWSSRQGTSFTDTQYF	TGTGCCTGGTCCTCTCGGCAAGGGACTAGCTTCACAGATACGCAGTATTTT
.	TRBV29-1	TRBJ1-2	CSVESQGGGYTF	TGCAGCGTTGAGTCCCAGGGAGGAGGCTACACCTTC
.	TRBV6-5	TRBJ1-1	CASSFRAGDGAEAFF	TGTGCCAGCAGTTTCCGTGCGGGGGATGGAGCTGAAGCTTTCTTT
.	TRBV9	TRBJ2-1	CASSVGGASYNEQFF	TGTGCCAGCAGCGTAGGCGGGGCGTCCTACAATGAGCAGTTCTTC
TRBD2	TRBV6-5	TRBJ2-7	CASREEREQVVEYF	TGTGCCAGCAGGGAAGAGCGGGAGCAGGTGGTGGAGTACTTC
.	TRBV6-5	TRBJ2-2	CASSYRRDNTGELFF	TGTGCCAGCAGTTATCGGCGGGACAACACCGGGGAGCTGTTTTTT
TRBD1	TRBV28	TRBJ1-5	CASSGSGTGTRNQPQHF	TGTGCCAGCAGTGGATCCGGGACAGGGACGCGCAATCAGCCCCAGCATTTT
TRBD2	TRBV6-6	TRBJ2-5	CASSLGLAEIQETQYF	TGTGCCAGCAGTTTGGGACTAGCGGAGATCCAAGAGACCCAGTACTTC
TRBD2	TRBV15	TRBJ2-2	CATSRDPIAGGRGGELFF	TGTGCCACCAGCAGAGACCCAATAGCGGGAGGACGAGGCGGGGAGCTGTTTTTT
.	TRBV7-2	TRBJ1-2	CASSLTEGNYGYTF	TGTGCCAGCAGCCTGACGGAGGGAAACTATGGCTACACCTTC
TRBD2	TRBV30	TRBJ2-7	CAWSLTSGSYEQYF	TGTGCCTGGAGCTTGACTAGCGGCTCCTACGAGCAGTACTTC
.	TRBV7-2	TRBJ2-1	CATLAASYNEQFF	TGTGCCACCTTAGCGGCCTCCTACAATGAGCAGTTCTTC
.	TRBV6-4	TRBJ2-3	CASSSGSTDTQYF	TGTGCCAGCAGTAGCGGGAGCACAGATACGCAGTATTTT
.	TRBV6-5	TRBJ1-1	CASSYSAGSSAEAFF	TGTGCCAGCAGTTACTCGGCCGGCTCGAGCGCTGAAGCTTTCTTT
.	TRBV19	TRBJ2-3	CASSPPLDSWWAGTDTQYF	TGTGCCAGTAGTCCTCCCCTGGACAGTTGGTGGGCCGGCACAGATACGCAGTATTTT
TRBD2	TRBV9	TRBJ2-3	CASSVAKLAGVLTDTQYF	TGTGCCAGCAGCGTAGCCAAACTAGCGGGAGTTCTTACAGATACGCAGTATTTT
TRBD1	TRBV5-1	TRBJ2-3	CASSLYSGGEGTDTQYF	TGCGCCAGCAGCTTGTACTCAGGGGGCGAAGGCACAGATACGCAGTATTTT
.	TRBV5-4	TRBJ1-1	CASSLGTGLNTEAFF	TGTGCCAGCAGCTTGGGTACAGGCTTGAACACTGAAGCTTTCTTT
.	TRBV28	TRBJ1-3	CASSRLLGRTGNTIYF	TGTGCCAGCAGTCGACTATTAGGGCGGACTGGAAACACCATATATTTT
.	TRBV2	TRBJ1-4	CASSSRQSPNEKLFF	TGTGCCAGCAGTTCCAGACAAAGTCCTAATGAAAAACTGTTTTTT
.	TRBV5-1	TRBJ2-3	CASSLAASSGNTDTQYF	TGCGCCAGCAGCTTGGCCGCGAGTAGCGGTAACACAGATACGCAGTATTTT
.	TRBV6-5	TRBJ1-4	CASSYFGQNEKLFF	TGTGCCAGCAGTTACTTTGGACAGAATGAAAAACTGTTTTTT
.	TRBV10-3	TRBJ2-6	CAITDFSGANVLTF	TGTGCCATCACCGACTTCTCTGGGGCCAACGTCCTGACTTTC
TRBD1	TRBV7-2	TRBJ1-5	CASSWTGSPNQPQHF	TGTGCCAGCAGCTGGACAGGGAGCCCCAATCAGCCCCAGCATTTT
.	TRBV19	TRBJ1-1	CASSHQGDTEAFF	TGTGCCAGTAGTCATCAAGGGGATACTGAAGCTTTCTTT
.	TRBV7-5	TRBJ2-1	CARSPRRGQPEQFF	TGTGCCAGAAGCCCTCGGCGGGGGCAGCCTGAGCAGTTCTTC